These 21 T cell receptor beta chains were all obtained from the same sample, sequenced in a study of T cell changes during pregnancy in multiple sclerosis. TCRdb keeps only in-frame clones here, not all; method: immunoSEQ multiplex PCR. The sample lists over 50,000 clones, approximately 90% occurring once. Sequencing was performed on peripheral blood, taken in the first trimester of pregnancy. Receptors originate from a female donor in good health, enrolled as a control in a pregnancy study.

The chain employs TRBV4-3 and TRBJ1-6; possibly TRBD1 for D (6 bases). Germline V lookup: CDR1 LGHNA, CDR2 YSLEER. The CDR3 has 16 residues. V dropped 1 base and J dropped 9 bases, with 16 bases sitting between them. DNA for the CDR3: TGCGCCAGCAGCCAAGGTCAGGGGTATGATGGTTCACCCCTCCACTTT. Amino acid sequence: CASSQGQGYDGSPLHF.

This chain links TRBV7-8 with TRBJ1-5; 9 nucleotides agree with TRBD1. Germline V gene sequence: CDR1 SGHVS, CDR2 FQNEAQ. V lost 5 bases to trimming and J lost 6 bases; unmatched junction nucleotides: 11. The CDR3 contains 16 residues. CDR3 protein: CASSATQGALGQPQHF. CDR3 sequence (DNA): TGTGCCAGCAGCGCAACACAGGGGGCGTTGGGTCAGCCCCAGCATTTT.

The rearrangement links TRBV18 to TRBJ1-4; D perhaps matches TRBD1 (6 bases). Trimming took 3 bases from V and 0 from J, leaving 14 bases between them. Germline V gives CDR1 KGHSH, CDR2 LQKENI. The CDR3 is made up of 17 amino acids. As DNA, the CDR3 is TGTGCCAGCTCACCTCTCGGTCGGGACACAACTAATGAAAAACTGTTTTTT. Its protein is CASSPLGRDTTNEKLFF.

This chain uses TRBV7-2 with TRBJ1-4, with D hard to call. V shed 5 bases and J shed 8 bases, with 15 bases lying between them. The V gene's germline CDR1 is SGHTA and CDR2 FQGNSA. There are 14 residues in the CDR3. The CDR3 DNA reads TGTGCCAGCAGCCTCCGGAGGTCCGACGAAAAACTGTTTTTT. Translation: CASSLRRSDEKLFF.

The V gene is TRBV4-3, the J gene TRBJ2-2; weak D call: TRBD1 (6 bases). This CDR3 region has 16 residues. Germline lookup yields CDR1 LGHNA and CDR2 YSLEER. The V end was cut by 0 bases, the J end by 3 bases, with 11 bases between. CDR3 nucleotides: TGCGCCAGCAGCCAAGATCCCAGGGGAGACACCGGGGAGCTGTTTTTT. This translates into CASSQDPRGDTGELFF.

This clone was recorded once. J is TRBJ1-5 and V is TRBV2; 7 bases are shared with TRBD1. The ends lost 6 bases at V and 6 bases at J; junction bases unmatched: 8. The CDR3 is made up of 14 amino acids. Germline lookup yields CDR1 SNHLY and CDR2 FYNNEI. The CDR3 sequence is CASRDDRAIQPQHF. The CDR3 DNA is TGTGCCAGCAGAGACGACAGGGCCATTCAGCCCCAGCATTTT.

This chain links TRBV19 with TRBJ2-7, with 7 bases that match TRBD1. Germline V gene sequence: CDR1 LNHDA, CDR2 SQIVND (reference sequence). J gave up 3 bases and V 4 bases, and 6 bases lay outside the gene matches. The CDR3 loop spans 14 amino acids. The CDR3 DNA sequence: TGTGCCAGTAGTAACGCACAGGGGTACTACGAGCAGTACTTC. This translates into CASSNAQGYYEQYF.

The chain is built from TRBV4-3 and TRBJ2-2; 12 nucleotides line up with TRBD2. The V segment lost 1 base and the J segment 5 bases; nucleotides outside the gene matches: 2. Per germline, CDR1 LGHNA and CDR2 YSLEER. The CDR3 runs to 16 residues. The DNA for the CDR3 is TGCGCCAGCAGCCAAGGGCTAGCGGGGGGGACCGGGGAGCTGTTTTTT. It encodes CASSQGLAGGTGELFF.

The J gene is TRBJ2-6, the V gene TRBV4-3; weak D call: TRBD1 (5 bases). From germline, CDR1 is LGHNA and CDR2 YSLEER. V shed 0 bases and J shed 1 base, with 7 bases lying between them. There are 16 residues in the CDR3. CDR3: CASSQEPGSGANVLTF. DNA of the CDR3: TGCGCCAGCAGCCAAGAGCCAGGGTCTGGGGCCAACGTCCTGACTTTC.

The chain links TRBV7-2 to TRBJ2-3; no reliable D call. With 0 bases removed from V and 0 bases from J, the gap between germline ends came to 4 bases. From germline, CDR1 is SGHTA and CDR2 FQGNSA. This CDR3 is 14 amino acids long. The CDR3 DNA follows: TGTGCCAGCAGCTTAGCCGGTAGCACAGATACGCAGTATTTT. It encodes CASSLAGSTDTQYF.

This rearrangement joins TRBV7-8 to TRBJ1-1; D is possibly TRBD1 (5 bases). V lost 4 bases to trimming and J lost 3 bases, with 15 bases between them. CDR1 and CDR2 from the germline V gene are SGHVS and FQNEAQ. The CDR3 spans 15 residues. The CDR3 nucleotides read TGTGCCAGCAGCTCCCTGGTGGGGGAGGACACTGAAGCTTTCTTT. Protein product: CASSSLVGEDTEAFF.

This chain joins TRBV19 and TRBJ1-2; maybe TRBD1 (6 bases). The CDR3 covers 13 residues. V was pared by 6 bases and J by 6 bases, with 14 bases between. Germline values: CDR1 LNHDA, CDR2 SQIVND (reference sequence). The CDR3 protein is CASRGTRRNGYTF. DNA of the CDR3: TGTGCCAGTAGGGGGACACGGCGGAATGGCTACACCTTC. The full variable domain, in which reference TRBV19 and TRBJ1-2 provide the parts outside the CDR3, is DGGITQSPKYLFRKEGQNVTLSCEQNLNHDAMYWYRQDPGQGLRLIYYSQIVNDFQKGDIAEGYSVSREKKESFPLTVTSAQKNPTAFYLCASRGTRRNGYTFGSGTRLTVV.

The rearrangement joins TRBV28 to TRBJ2-4; 8 bases match TRBD1. This CDR3 is built from 15 residues. Germline CDR1 is MDHEN and CDR2 is SYDVKM. V gave up 8 bases and J gave up 0 bases; unmatched junction bases: 6. CDR3 protein: CASRETGVAKNIQYF. The CDR3 nucleotides read TGTGCCAGCCGGGAGACAGGGGTAGCCAAAAACATTCAGTACTTC. Full variable domain (remainder filled in from reference TRBV28 and TRBJ2-4): DVKVTQSSRYLVKRTGEKVFLECVQDMDHENMFWYRQDPGLGLRLIYFSYDVKMKEKGDIPEGYSVSREKKERFSLILESASTNQTSMYLCASRETGVAKNIQYFGAGTRLSVL.

CDR3 nucleotide sequence: TGTGCCTGGAGTGTATCGAAGATGAGCTCCTATAATTCACCCCTCCACTTT. It translates to CAWSVSKMSSYNSPLHF. V gene TRBV30 combines with J gene TRBJ1-6, with D unclear. Germline V gene lookup returns CDR1 GTSNPN and CDR2 SVGIG (reference sequence). This CDR3 has 17 residues. Trimming stripped 0 bases from V and 0 bases from J, with 12 bases between. Full variable domain (missing parts from reference TRBV30 and TRBJ1-6): SQTIHQWPATLVQPVGSPLSLECTVEGTSNPNLYWYRQAAGRGLQLLFYSVGIGQISSEVPQNLSASRPQDRQFILSSKKLLLSDSGFYLCAWSVSKMSSYNSPLHFGNGTRLTVT.

The V gene is TRBV6-5, the J gene TRBJ1-6; D is possibly TRBD1 (5 bases). Germline V gene sequence: CDR1 MNHEY, CDR2 SVGAGI. The length of the CDR3 is 15 residues. Trimming removed 2 bases from V and 10 bases from J, with 15 bases in between. This CDR3 reads CASSYMNIKGSPLHF. The CDR3 coding sequence is TGTGCCAGCAGTTACATGAACATCAAGGGGTCACCCCTCCACTTT.

The chain employs TRBV7-9 and TRBJ1-2; D may be TRBD1 (5 bases). Germline V gene lookup returns CDR1 SEHNR and CDR2 FQNEAQ (reference sequence). CDR3 size: 15 residues. Trimming took off 4 bases at V and 4 bases at J, with 16 bases between the two ends. CDR3 residues: CASSSETQGLYGYTF. The CDR3 nucleotides are TGTGCCAGCAGCTCGGAAACTCAGGGTCTCTATGGCTACACCTTC.

For the CDR3, the DNA is TGTGCCAGCAGTTTAAAGGAGGGCCCCTATGGCTACACCTTC. This translates into CASSLKEGPYGYTF. The chain is built from TRBV27 and TRBJ1-2; D unresolved. The CDR3 spans 14 residues. V lost 2 bases and J 4 bases, leaving 11 bases between the germline ends. In germline, CDR1 is MNHEY, CDR2 SMNVEV (reference sequence).

The rearrangement uses TRBV5-6 and TRBJ2-7; the match to TRBD1 covers 7 bases. CDR3 size: 14 residues. The germline V gene encodes CDR1 SGHDT and CDR2 YYEEEE. V shed 0 bases, J shed 2 bases, and the junction held 2 bases outside the gene matches. CDR3 protein: CASSLGDSPYEQYF. CDR3 in DNA: TGTGCCAGCAGCTTGGGGGACAGCCCCTACGAGCAGTACTTC.

The V call is TRBV5-1, the J call TRBJ2-7; perhaps TRBD2 as D (5 bases). The germline V and J ends were trimmed by 4 bases and 5 bases, with 16 bases remaining between them. The germline V gene encodes CDR1 SGHRS and CDR2 YFSETQ. This CDR3 has 14 residues. The CDR3 bases are TGCGCCAGCAGCCCCGGGAACACTGTCGACGAGCAGTACTTC. It yields the protein CASSPGNTVDEQYF.

This clone was seen just once. This chain links TRBV5-1 with TRBJ2-3, with D possibly TRBD1 on 5 matching bases. The CDR3 runs 13 residues. Per germline, CDR1 SGHRS and CDR2 YFSETQ. The germline V and J ends were trimmed by 5 bases and 6 bases, with 13 bases remaining between them. The CDR3 DNA is TGCGCCAGCAGTCGGACAACCGGGGATACGCAGTATTTT. This translates into CASSRTTGDTQYF.

The V and J genes are TRBV7-6 and TRBJ2-1; the D gene is possibly TRBD2 (6 bases). CDR1 is SGHVS, CDR2 FNYEAQ, per germline. Trimming cost V 5 bases and J 0 bases, with 17 bases left between them. The CDR3 covers 17 residues. CDR3: CASSLEIADYSYNEQFF. DNA for the CDR3: TGTGCCAGCAGCCTAGAGATAGCGGATTACTCCTACAATGAGCAGTTCTTC.